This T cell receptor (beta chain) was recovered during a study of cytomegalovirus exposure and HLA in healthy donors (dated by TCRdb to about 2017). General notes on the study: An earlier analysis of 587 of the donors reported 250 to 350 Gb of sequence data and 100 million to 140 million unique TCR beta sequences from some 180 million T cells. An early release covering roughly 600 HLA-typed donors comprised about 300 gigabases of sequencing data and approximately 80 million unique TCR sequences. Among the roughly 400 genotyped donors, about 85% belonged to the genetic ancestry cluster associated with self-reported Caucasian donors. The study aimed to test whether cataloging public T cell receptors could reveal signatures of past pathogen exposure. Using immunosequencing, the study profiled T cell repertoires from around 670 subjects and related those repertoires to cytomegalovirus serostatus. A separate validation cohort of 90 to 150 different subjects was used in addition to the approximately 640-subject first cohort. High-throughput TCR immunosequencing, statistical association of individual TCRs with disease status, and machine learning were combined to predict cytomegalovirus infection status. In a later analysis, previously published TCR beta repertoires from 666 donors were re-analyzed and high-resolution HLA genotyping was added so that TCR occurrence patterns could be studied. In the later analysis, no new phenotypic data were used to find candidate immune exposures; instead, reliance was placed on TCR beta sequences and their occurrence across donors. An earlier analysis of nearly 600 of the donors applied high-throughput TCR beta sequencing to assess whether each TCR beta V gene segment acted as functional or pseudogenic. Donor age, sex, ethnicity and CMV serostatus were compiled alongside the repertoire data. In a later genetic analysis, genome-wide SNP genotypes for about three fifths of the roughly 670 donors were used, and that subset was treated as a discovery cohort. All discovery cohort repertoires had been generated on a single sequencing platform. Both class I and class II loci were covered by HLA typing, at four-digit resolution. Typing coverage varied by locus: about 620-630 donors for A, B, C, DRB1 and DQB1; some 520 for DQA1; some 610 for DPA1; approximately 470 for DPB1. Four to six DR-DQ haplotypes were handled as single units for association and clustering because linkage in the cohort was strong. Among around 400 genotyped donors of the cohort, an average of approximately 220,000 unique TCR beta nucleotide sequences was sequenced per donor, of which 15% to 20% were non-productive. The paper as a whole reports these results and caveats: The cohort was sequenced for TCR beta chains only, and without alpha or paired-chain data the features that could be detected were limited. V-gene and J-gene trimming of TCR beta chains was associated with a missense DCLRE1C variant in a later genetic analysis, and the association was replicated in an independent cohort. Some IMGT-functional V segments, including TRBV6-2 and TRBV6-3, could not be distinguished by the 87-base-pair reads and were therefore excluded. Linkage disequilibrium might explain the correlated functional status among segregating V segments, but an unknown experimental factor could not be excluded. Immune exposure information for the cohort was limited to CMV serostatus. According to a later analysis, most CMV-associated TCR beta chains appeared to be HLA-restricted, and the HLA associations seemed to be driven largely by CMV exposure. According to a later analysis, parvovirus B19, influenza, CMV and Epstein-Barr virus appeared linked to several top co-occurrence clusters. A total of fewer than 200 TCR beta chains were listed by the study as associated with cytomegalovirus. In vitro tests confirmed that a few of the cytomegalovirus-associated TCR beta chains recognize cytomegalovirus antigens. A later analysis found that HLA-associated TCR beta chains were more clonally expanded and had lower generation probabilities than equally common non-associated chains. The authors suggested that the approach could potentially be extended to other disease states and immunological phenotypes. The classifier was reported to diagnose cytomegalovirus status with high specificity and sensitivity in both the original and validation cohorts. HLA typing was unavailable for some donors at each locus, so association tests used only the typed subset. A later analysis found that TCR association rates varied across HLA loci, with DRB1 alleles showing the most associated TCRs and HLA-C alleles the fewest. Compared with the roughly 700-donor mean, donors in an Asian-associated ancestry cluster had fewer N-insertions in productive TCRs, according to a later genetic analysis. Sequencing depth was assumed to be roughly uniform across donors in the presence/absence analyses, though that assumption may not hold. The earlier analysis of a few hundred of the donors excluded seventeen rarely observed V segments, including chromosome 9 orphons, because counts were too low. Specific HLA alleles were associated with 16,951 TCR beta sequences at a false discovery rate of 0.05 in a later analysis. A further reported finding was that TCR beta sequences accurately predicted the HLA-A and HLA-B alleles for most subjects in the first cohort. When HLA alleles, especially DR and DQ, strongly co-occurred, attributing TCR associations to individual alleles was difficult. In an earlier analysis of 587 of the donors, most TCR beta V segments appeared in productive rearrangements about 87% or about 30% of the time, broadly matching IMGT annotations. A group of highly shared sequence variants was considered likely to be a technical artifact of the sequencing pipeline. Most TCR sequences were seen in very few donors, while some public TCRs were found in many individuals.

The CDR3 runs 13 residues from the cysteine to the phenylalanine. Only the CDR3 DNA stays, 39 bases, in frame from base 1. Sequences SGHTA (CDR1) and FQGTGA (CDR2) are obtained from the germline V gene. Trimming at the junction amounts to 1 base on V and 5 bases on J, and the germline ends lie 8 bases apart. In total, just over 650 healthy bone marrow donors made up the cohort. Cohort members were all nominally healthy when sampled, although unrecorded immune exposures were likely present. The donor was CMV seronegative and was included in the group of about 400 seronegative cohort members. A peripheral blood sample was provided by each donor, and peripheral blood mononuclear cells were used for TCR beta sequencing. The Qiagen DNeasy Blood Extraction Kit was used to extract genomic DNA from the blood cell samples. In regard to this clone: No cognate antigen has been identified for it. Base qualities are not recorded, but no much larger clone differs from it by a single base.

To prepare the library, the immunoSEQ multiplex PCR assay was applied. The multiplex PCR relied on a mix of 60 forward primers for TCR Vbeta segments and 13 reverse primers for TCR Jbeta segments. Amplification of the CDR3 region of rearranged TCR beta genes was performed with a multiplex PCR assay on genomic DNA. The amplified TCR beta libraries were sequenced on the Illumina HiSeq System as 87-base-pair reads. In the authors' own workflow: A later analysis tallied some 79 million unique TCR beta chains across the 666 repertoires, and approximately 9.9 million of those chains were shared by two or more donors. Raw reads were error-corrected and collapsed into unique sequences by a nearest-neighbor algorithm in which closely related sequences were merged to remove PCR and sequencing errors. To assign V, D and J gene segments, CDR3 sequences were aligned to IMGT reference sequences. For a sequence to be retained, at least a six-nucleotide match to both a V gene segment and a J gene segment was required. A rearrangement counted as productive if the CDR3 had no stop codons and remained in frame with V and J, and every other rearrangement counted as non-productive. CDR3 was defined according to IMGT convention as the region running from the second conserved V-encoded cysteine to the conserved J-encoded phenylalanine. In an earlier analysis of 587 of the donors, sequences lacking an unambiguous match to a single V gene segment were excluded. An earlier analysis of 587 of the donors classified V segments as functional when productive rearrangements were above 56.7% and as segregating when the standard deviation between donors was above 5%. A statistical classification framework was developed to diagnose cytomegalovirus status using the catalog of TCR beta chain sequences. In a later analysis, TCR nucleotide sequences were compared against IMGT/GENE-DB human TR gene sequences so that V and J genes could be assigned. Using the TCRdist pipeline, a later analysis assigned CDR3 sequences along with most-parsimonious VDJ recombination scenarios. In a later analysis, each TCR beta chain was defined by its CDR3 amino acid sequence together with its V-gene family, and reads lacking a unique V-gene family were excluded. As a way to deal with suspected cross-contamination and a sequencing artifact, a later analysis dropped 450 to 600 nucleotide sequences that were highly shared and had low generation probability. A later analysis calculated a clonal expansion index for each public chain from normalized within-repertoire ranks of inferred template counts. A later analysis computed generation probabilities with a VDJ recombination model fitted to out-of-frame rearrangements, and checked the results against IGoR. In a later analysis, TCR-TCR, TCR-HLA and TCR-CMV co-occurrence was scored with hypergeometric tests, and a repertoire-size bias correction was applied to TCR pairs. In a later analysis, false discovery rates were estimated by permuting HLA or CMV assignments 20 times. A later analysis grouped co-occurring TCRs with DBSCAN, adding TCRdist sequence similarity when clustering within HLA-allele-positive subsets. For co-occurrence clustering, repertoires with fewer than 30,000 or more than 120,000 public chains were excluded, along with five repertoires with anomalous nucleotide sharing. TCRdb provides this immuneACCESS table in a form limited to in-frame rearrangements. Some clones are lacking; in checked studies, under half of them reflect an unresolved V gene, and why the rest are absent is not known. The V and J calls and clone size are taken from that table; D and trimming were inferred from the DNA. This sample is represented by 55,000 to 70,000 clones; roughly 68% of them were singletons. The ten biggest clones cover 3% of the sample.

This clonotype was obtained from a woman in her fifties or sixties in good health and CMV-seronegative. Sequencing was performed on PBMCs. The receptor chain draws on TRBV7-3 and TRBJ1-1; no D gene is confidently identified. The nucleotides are TGTGCCAGCAGCTTAATTAGAGGGACTGAAGCTTTCTTT. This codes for CASSLIRGTEAFF.